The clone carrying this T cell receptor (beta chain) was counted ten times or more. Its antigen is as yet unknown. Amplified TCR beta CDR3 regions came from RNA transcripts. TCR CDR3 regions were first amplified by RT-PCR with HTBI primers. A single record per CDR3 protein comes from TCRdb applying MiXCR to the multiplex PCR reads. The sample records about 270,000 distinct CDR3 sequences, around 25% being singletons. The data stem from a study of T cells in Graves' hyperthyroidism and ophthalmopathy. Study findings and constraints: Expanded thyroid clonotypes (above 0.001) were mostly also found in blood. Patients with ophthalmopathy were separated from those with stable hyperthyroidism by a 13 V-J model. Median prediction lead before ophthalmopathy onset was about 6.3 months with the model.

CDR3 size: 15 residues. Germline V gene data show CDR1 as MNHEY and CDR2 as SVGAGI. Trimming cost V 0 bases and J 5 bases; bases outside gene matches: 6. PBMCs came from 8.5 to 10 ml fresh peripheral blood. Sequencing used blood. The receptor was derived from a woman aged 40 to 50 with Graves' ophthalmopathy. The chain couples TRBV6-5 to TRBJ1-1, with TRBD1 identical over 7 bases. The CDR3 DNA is TGTGCCAGCAGTTACTCGAGGCAGGGGGGTACTGAAGCTTTCTTT. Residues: CASSYSRQGGTEAFF.